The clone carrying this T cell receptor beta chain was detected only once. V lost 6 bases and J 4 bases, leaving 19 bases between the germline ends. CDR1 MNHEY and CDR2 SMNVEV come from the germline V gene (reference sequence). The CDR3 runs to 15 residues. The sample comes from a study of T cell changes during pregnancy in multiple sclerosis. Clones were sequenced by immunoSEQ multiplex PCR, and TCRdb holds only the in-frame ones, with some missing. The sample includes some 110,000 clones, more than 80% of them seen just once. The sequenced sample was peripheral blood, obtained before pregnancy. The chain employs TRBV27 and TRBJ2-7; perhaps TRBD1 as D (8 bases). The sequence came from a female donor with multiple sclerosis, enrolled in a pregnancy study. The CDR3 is CASSETGGESYEQYF. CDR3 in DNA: TGTGCCAGCAGCGAAACAGGGGGGGAATCTTACGAGCAGTACTTC.